A single sample gave rise to the 2 T cell receptor beta chains below, sequenced in a study of cytomegalovirus exposure and HLA in healthy donors. Researchers ran the PCR with 60 Vbeta and 13 Jbeta primers. The data were produced by immunoSEQ multiplex PCR, yet TCRdb's version contains in-frame clones alone and is incomplete. The sample has about 170,000 clones; roughly 79% are singletons. Sequences were obtained from PBMCs. These receptors originate from a woman under 40 in good health and CMV-seropositive.

This clone has only one observation. The rearrangement joins TRBV28 to TRBJ1-5; tentative D call: TRBD1 (6 bases). V was trimmed by 5 bases and J by 6 bases, leaving 14 bases between them. The CDR3 covers 14 residues. Germline CDR1 reads MDHEN; CDR2 reads SYDVKM. The CDR3 sequence is CASSATGPSQPQHF. Written as DNA, the CDR3 is TGTGCCAGCAGTGCAACAGGGCCAAGTCAGCCCCAGCATTTT.

J is TRBJ2-1 and V is TRBV10-3; TRBD2 is a possible D gene (5 bases). V was shortened by 7 bases and J by 3 bases, with 13 bases between the two germline ends. The CDR3 consists of 14 residues. Germline-derived CDR1 and CDR2 are ENHRY and SYGVKD. This CDR3 is CAITSASGYNEQFF. The CDR3 coding sequence is TGTGCCATCACCAGTGCGAGCGGCTACAATGAGCAGTTCTTC.